This is a list of T cell receptor beta chains from one sample in a study of T and B cells in COVID-19 patients. Via MiXCR, TCRdb re-called the multiplex PCR reads, giving one row per CDR3 protein. The table has around 3,300 distinct CDR3 sequences, approximately 30% seen once. Sequenced input: blood. The receptor source for this set is a human donor with active COVID-19. The donor label of this sample is uncertain. The CDR3 runs from the conserved cysteine through the conserved F or W. The D gene is left open where the match is weak. Clone size is given for some rows only: seen once, a few or many times, or a class if the clone is expanded.

D gene	V gene	clone size	J gene	CDR3 DNA	CDR3 protein
-	TRBV6-5	-	TRBJ1-4	TGTGCCAGCAGTCGGACGGCTACTAATGAAAAACTGTTTTTT	CASSRTATNEKLFF
-	TRBV12-3/TRBV12-4	-	TRBJ1-6	TGTGCCAGCAGTTTCCGGGACGATAATTCACCCCTCCACTTT	CASSFRDDNSPLHF
TRBD1	TRBV19	medium-sized	TRBJ1-5	TGTGCCAGTAGCATGGTCACAGGGGGCCAGCCCCAGCATTTT	CASSMVTGGQPQHF
-	TRBV6-5	-	TRBJ2-7	TGTGCCAGCAGTGAAGCGCCTAGGGGGGGGCAGTACTTC	CASSEAPRGGQYF
TRBD1	TRBV4-3	-	TRBJ1-2	TGCGCCAGCAGCCCTAGACAGGGGGAAAACTATGGCTACACCTTC	CASSPRQGENYGYTF
-	TRBV6-5	-	TRBJ1-2	TGTGCCAGCAGTTACCGTGGTGGCCACACCTTC	CASSYRGGHTF
TRBD1	TRBV20-1	-	TRBJ2-2	TGCAGTGCTCGTGGACAGGCGGCCTCTCAGAACACCGGGGAGCTGTTTTTT	CSARGQAASQNTGELFF
TRBD2	TRBV12-3/TRBV12-4	medium-sized	TRBJ2-7	TGTGCCAGCAGTTTAAGGGGACTATACGAGCAGTACTTC	CASSLRGLYEQYF
-	TRBV5-1	few	TRBJ2-5	TGCGCCAGCAGCTTGGATGGGGGGTTGAAGACCCAGTACTTC	CASSLDGGLKTQYF
-	TRBV7-6	-	TRBJ2-5	TGTGCCAGCAGCTTTACGACTAGGGAAGAGACCCAGTACTTC	CASSFTTREETQYF
TRBD2	TRBV18	-	TRBJ2-5	TGTGCCAGCTCACCATCGGGAAAGCGTAGGAGCGGGGGGTCCCAAGAGACCCAGTACTTC	CASSPSGKRRSGGSQETQYF
-	TRBV6-6	few	TRBJ2-2	TGTGCCAGCAGTGAGTCCGGGGAGCTGTTTTTT	CASSESGELFF
-	TRBV5-1	-	TRBJ2-3	TGCGCCAGCAGCTTGGTGGTGGGGAGCACAGATACGCAGTATTTT	CASSLVVGSTDTQYF
-	TRBV7-9	few	TRBJ2-1	TGTGCCAGCAGCTTAGGGGTCATCCGATACAATGAGCAGTTCTTC	CASSLGVIRYNEQFF
TRBD2	TRBV7-9	-	TRBJ2-3	TGTGCCAGCAGCCGTAGCGGGGGGTTGTCAGATACGCAGTATTTT	CASSRSGGLSDTQYF
-	TRBV20-1	few	TRBJ2-5	TGCAGTGCTTCCCAGGGCAGGGATCAAGAGACCCAGTACTTC	CSASQGRDQETQYF
-	TRBV5-6	few	TRBJ1-5	TGTGCCAGCAGCTCCCAGGACCTCCGGCAGCCCCAGCATTTT	CASSSQDLRQPQHF
-	TRBV29-1	medium-sized	TRBJ1-2	TGCAGCGTTGATAAGGCAGGCGTTGACGCTAACTATGGCTACACCTTC	CSVDKAGVDANYGYTF
TRBD1	TRBV19	medium-sized	TRBJ1-4	TGTGCCAGTAGTATAGTGGCAGGGGGAAGAACTACTAATGAAAAACTGTTTTTT	CASSIVAGGRTTNEKLFF
-	TRBV5-1	-	TRBJ2-1	TGCGCCAGCAGCTTGGCTGCGGGGTCGGATGAGCAGTTCTTC	CASSLAAGSDEQFF
-	TRBV5-1	-	TRBJ2-5	TGCGCCAGCAGCCTCTCGGGGGAGACCCAGTACTTC	CASSLSGETQYF
-	TRBV7-9	once	TRBJ1-2	TGTGCCAGCAGCCAACCTCAAAGTTTCTATGGCTACACCTTC	CASSQPQSFYGYTF
TRBD1	TRBV6-5	-	TRBJ1-5	TGTGCCAGCAGCTATACAGGGGTCATATATAGCAATCAGCCCCAGCATTTT	CASSYTGVIYSNQPQHF
-	TRBV6-2/TRBV6-3	few	TRBJ2-7	TGTGCCAGCAGTTACTACCTTACGACCGAGCAGTACTTC	CASSYYLTTEQYF
-	TRBV5-6	few	TRBJ2-1	TGCGCCAGCAGCTCCCTGGGAGACAATGAGCAGTTCTTC	CASSSLGDNEQFF
-	TRBV10-3	-	TRBJ1-2	TGTGCCATCAGCCGGGCCCCCGACGGCTATGGCTACACCTTC	CAISRAPDGYGYTF